Sequencing of this T cell receptor (beta chain) was carried out in a study of cytomegalovirus exposure and HLA in healthy donors. On the study more broadly: Early on, a data release was issued that held 80 million to 90 million unique TCRs from HLA-typed donors.

V was pared by 5 bases and J by 5 bases, with 19 bases between. In germline, CDR1 is SGHTA, CDR2 FQGTGA. The CDR3 consists of 16 residues. About this clone: Antigen unknown.

Findings of the study overall: The authors later found most CMV-associated TCR beta chains appeared HLA-restricted. The productive fraction for most TCR beta V segments was about 87% or about 30% in an earlier analysis.

60 Vbeta and 13 Jbeta primers were used in PCR. Authors' methods: Later analysis identified tens of millions of unique TCR beta chains, 9 million to 13 million shared. Method: immunoSEQ multiplex PCR; TCRdb's copy keeps in-frame clones and lacks some. Clone size and V and J calls were adopted from that table, with D and trimming inferred from the DNA. The data contain a few hundred thousand clones, around 80% of them singletons. The TCR comes from a woman aged 55-75 years in good health and CMV-seropositive. Sequenced input: PBMCs. This rearrangement joins TRBV7-3 to TRBJ2-1, with TRBD1 as a possible D gene (6 bases). CDR3 in amino acids: CASSAPPGHPDNEQFF. In nucleotides, the CDR3 is TGTGCCAGCAGCGCCCCTCCGGGACACCCAGACAATGAGCAGTTCTTC.